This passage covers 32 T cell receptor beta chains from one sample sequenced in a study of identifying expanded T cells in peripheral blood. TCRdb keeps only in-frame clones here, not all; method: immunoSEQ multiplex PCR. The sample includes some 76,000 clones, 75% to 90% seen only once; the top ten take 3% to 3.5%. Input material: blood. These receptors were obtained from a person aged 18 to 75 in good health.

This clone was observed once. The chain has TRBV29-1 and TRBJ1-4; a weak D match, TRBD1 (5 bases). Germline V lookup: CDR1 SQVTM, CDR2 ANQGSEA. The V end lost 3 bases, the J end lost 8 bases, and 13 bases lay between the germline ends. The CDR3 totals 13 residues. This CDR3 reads CSVEGGRVEKLFF. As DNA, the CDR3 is TGCAGCGTTGAGGGGGGGAGGGTCGAAAAACTGTTTTTT.

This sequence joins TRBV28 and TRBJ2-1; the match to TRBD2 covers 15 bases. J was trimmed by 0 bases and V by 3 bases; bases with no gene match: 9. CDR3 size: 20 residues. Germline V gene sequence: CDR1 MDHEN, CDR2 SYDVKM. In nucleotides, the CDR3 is TGTGCCAGCAGTTTCTTCGTTGGGACTAGCGGGAGGAGCTCCTACAATGAGCAGTTCTTC. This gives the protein CASSFFVGTSGRSSYNEQFF.

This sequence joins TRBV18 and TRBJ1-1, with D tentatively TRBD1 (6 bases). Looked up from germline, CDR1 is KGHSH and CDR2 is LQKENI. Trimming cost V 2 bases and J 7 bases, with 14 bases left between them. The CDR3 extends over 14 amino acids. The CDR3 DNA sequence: TGTGCCAGCTCACCAGTCGGGGGGCCCGTTGAAGCTTTCTTT. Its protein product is CASSPVGGPVEAFF.

This CDR3 is CAIGGSAEAFF. The CDR3 nucleotides are TGTGCCATCGGGGGAAGCGCTGAAGCTTTCTTT. The gene calls are TRBV10-3 and TRBJ1-1, with D possibly being TRBD1 (5 bases). Germline CDR1 is ENHRY and CDR2 is SYGVKD. CDR3 length: 11 amino acids. The V and J ends lost 8 bases and 6 bases respectively, with 10 bases between them.

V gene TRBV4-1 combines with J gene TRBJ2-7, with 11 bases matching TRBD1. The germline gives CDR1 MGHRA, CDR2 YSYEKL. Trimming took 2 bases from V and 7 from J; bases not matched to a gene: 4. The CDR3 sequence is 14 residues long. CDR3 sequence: CASSQTDRGREQYF. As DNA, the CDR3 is TGCGCCAGCAGCCAAACGGACAGGGGGCGGGAGCAGTACTTC.

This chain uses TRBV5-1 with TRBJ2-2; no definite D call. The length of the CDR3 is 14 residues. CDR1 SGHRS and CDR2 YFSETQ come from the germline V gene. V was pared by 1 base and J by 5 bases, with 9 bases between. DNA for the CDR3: TGCGCCAGCAGCTTGCAGGCCGGAACCGGGGAGCTGTTTTTT. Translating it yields CASSLQAGTGELFF.

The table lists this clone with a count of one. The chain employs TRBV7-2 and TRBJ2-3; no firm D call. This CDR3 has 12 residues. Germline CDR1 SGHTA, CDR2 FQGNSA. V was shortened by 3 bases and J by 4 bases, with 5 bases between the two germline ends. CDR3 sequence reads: CASSFGADTQYF. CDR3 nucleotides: TGTGCCAGCAGCTTTGGCGCAGATACGCAGTATTTT.

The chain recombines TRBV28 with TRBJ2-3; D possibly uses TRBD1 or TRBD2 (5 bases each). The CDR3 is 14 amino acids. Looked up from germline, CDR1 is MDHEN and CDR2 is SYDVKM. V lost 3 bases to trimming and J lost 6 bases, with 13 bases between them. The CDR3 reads CASSFRVAMDTQYF. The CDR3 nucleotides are TGTGCCAGCAGTTTCAGGGTAGCGATGGATACGCAGTATTTT.

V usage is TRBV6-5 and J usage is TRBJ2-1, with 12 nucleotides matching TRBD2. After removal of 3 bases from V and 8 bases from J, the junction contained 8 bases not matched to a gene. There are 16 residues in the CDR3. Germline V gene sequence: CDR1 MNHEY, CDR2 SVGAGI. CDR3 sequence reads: CASSYGLTSGGDEQFF. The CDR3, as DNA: TGTGCCAGCAGTTATGGGCTGACTAGCGGGGGTGATGAGCAGTTCTTC.

CDR3 sequence reads: CASSSLGVTYEQYF. CDR3 nucleotides: TGTGCCAGCAGCTCCCTGGGGGTCACCTACGAGCAGTACTTC. The V gene is TRBV7-2, the J gene TRBJ2-7; D tentatively fits TRBD1 or TRBD2 (5 bases each). The CDR3 has 14 residues. The ends were cut back, 4 bases at V and 2 bases at J, with 12 bases in the middle. Germline CDR1 reads SGHTA; CDR2 reads FQGNSA.

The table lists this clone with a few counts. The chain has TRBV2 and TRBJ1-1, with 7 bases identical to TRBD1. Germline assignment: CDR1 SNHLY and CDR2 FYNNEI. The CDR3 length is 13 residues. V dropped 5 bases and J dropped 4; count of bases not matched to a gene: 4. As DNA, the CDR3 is TGTGCCAGCAGTAAAGACAGGGCCACTGAAGCTTTCTTT. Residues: CASSKDRATEAFF.

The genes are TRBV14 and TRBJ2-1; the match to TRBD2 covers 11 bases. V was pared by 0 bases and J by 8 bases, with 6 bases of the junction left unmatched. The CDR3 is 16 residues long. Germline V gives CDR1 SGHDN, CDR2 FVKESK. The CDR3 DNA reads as TGTGCCAGCAGCCAAGAATGGCTAGCGGGAGGAGATGAGCAGTTCTTC. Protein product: CASSQEWLAGGDEQFF.

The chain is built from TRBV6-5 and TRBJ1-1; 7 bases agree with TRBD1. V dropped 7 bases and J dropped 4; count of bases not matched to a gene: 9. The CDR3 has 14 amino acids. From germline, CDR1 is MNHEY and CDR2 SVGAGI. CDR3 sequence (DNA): TGTGCCAGCACCATCGAAGGGGGCACCACTGAAGCTTTCTTT. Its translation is CASTIEGGTTEAFF.

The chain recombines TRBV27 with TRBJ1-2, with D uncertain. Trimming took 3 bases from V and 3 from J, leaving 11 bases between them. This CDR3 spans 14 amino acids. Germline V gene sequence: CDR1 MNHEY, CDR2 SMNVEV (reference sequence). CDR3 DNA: TGTGCCAGCAGTTTTGTACCCCCCTACTATGGCTACACCTTC. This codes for CASSFVPPYYGYTF.

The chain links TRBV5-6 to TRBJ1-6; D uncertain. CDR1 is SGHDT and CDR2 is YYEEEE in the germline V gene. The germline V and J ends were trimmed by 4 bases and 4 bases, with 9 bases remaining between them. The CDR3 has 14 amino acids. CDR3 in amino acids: CASSPDGYNSPLHF. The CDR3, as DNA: TGTGCCAGCAGCCCGGACGGATATAATTCACCCCTCCACTTT. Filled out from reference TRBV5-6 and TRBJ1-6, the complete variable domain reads DAGVTQSPTHLIKTRGQQVTLRCSPKSGHDTVSWYQQALGQGPQFIFQYYEEEERQRGNFPDRFSGHQFPNYSSELNVNALLLGDSALYLCASSPDGYNSPLHFGNGTRLTVT.

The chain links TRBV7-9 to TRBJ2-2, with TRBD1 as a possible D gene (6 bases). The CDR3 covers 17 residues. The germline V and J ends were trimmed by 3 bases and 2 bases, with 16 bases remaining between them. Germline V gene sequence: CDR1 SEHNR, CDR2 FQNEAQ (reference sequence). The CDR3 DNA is TGTGCCAGCAGCTTTTATCAGGGGACAAAAAACACCGGGGAGCTGTTTTTT. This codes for CASSFYQGTKNTGELFF. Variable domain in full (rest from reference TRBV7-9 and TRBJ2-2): DTGVSQNPRHKITKRGQNVTFRCDPISEHNRLYWYRQTLGQGPEFLTYFQNEAQLEKSRLLSDRFSAERPKGSFSTLEIQRTEQGDSAMYLCASSFYQGTKNTGELFFGEGSRLTVL.

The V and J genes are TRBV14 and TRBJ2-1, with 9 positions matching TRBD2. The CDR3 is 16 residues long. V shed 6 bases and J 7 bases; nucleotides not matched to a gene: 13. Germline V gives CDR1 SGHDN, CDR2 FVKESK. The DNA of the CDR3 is TGTGCCAGCAGTCATACTAAGCGGGGGGCCAGGAATGAGCAGTTCTTC. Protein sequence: CASSHTKRGARNEQFF.

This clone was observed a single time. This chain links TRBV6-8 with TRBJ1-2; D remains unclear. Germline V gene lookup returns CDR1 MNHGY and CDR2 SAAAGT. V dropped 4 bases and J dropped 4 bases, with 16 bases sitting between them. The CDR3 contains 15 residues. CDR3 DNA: TGTGCCAGCAGTTTGATAGCACGCTCTAGCTATGGCTACACCTTC. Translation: CASSLIARSSYGYTF.

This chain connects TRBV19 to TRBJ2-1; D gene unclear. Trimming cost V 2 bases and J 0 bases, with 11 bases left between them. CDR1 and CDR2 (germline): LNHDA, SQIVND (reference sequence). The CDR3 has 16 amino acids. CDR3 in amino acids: CASSIYPTSSYNEQFF. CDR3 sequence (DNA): TGTGCCAGTAGTATATATCCGACAAGCTCCTACAATGAGCAGTTCTTC.

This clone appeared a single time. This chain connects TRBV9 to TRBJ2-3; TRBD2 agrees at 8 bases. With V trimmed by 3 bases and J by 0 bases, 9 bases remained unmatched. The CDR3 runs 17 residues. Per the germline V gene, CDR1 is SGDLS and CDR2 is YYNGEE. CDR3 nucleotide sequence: TGTGCCAGCAGCGCCGGGGGAGGCGGGGGGAGCACAGATACGCAGTATTTT. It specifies CASSAGGGGGSTDTQYF.

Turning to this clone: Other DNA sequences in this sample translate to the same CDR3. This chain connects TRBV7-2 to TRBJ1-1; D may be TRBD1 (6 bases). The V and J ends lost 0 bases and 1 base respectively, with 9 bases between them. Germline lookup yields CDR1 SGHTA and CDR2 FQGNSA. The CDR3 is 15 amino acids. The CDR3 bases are TGTGCCAGCAGCTTAGCGGCGGGGGCGAACACTGAAGCTTTCTTT. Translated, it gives CASSLAAGANTEAFF.

In DNA form, the CDR3 reads TGTGCCAGCAGCTTCGTGCCCGCGGAAAACACAGATACGCAGTATTTT. Translation: CASSFVPAENTDTQYF. The chain links TRBV7-9 to TRBJ2-3; D is undetermined. CDR3 length: 16 amino acids. In germline, CDR1 is SEHNR, CDR2 FQNEAQ (reference sequence). V was pared by 3 bases and J by 2 bases, with 15 bases between.

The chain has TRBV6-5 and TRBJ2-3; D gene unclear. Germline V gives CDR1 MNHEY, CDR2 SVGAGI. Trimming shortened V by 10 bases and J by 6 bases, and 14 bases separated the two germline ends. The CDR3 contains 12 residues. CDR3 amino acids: CATRKERDTQYF. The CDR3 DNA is TGTGCCACCAGAAAGGAGAGGGATACGCAGTATTTT.

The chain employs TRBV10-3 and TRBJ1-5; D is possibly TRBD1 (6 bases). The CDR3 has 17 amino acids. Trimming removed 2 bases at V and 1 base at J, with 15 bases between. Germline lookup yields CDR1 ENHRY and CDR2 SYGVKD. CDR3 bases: TGTGCCATCAGTGAGGGGGCAGGGGAATTGAGCAATCAGCCCCAGCATTTT. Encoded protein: CAISEGAGELSNQPQHF.

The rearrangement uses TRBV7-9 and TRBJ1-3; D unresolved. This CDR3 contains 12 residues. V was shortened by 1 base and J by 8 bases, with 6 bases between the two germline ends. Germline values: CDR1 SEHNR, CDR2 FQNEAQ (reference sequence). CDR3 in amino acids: CASSLEAYTIYF. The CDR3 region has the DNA TGTGCCAGCAGCTTAGAAGCGTACACCATATATTTT.

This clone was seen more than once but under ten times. CDR3 protein: CAWTSGLGSYEQYF. CDR3 nucleotides: TGTGCCTGGACGTCAGGGCTGGGATCCTACGAGCAGTACTTC. This chain joins TRBV30 and TRBJ2-7; tentatively, D is TRBD1 (5 bases). Trimming removed 4 bases at V and 1 base at J, with 14 bases between. The CDR3 sequence is 14 residues long. Germline assignment: CDR1 GTSNPN and CDR2 SVGIG (reference sequence).

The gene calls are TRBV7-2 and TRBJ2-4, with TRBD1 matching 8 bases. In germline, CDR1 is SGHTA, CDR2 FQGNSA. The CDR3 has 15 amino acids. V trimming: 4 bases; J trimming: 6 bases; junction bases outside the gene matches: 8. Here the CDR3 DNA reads TGTGCCAGCAGCTCGCAGGACAGGGTGGGAAACATTCAGTACTTC. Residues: CASSSQDRVGNIQYF. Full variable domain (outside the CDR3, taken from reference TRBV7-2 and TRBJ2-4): GAGVSQSPSNKVTEKGKDVELRCDPISGHTALYWYRQSLGQGLEFLIYFQGNSAPDKSGLPSDRFSAERTGGSVSTLTIQRTQQEDSAVYLCASSSQDRVGNIQYFGAGTRLSVL.

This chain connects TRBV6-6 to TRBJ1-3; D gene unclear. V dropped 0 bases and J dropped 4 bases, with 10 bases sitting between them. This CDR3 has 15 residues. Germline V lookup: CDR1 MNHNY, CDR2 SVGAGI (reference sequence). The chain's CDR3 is CASSYSAGRGNTIYF. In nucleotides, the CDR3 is TGTGCCAGCAGTTACTCGGCGGGGAGGGGAAACACCATATATTTT.

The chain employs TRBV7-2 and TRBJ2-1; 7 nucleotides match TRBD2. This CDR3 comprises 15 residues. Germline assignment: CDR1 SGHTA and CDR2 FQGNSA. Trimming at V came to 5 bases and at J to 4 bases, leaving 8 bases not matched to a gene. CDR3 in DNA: TGTGCCAGCAGCCCTTTTGGCGGGGGATACAATGAGCAGTTCTTC. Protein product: CASSPFGGGYNEQFF.

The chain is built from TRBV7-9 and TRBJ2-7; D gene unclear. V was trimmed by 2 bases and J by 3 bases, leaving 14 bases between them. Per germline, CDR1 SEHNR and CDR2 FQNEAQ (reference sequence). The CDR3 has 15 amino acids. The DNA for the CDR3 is TGTGCCAGCAGCTTAAGTTTCGGCGGCGACTACGAGCAGTACTTC. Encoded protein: CASSLSFGGDYEQYF.

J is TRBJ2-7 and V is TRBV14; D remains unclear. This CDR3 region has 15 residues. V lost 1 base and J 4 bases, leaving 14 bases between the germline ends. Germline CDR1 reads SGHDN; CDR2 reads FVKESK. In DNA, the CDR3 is TGTGCCAGCAGCCAAGTTGGGGTGGGCCCGTACGAGCAGTACTTC. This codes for CASSQVGVGPYEQYF.

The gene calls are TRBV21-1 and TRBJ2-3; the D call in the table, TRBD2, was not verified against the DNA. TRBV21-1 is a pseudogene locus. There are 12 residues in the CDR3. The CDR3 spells CASTTGRDTQYF. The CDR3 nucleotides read TGTGCCAGCACTACTGGGAGGGATACGCAGTATTTT.